Below, one T cell receptor beta chain is given with its context. Its antigen is as yet unknown. At one boundary the junction diverges from the germline segment, which might be a read error. The sample belongs to a study of CD8 T cells in ankylosing spondylitis. Study-level points and caveats: Ankylosing spondylitis blood seemed to carry a telltale TCR beta motif made of about 8 highly homologous variants.

Germline V gives CDR1 SGHDT, CDR2 YYEEEE. The CDR3 spans 13 residues. TCRdb re-called the 5' RACE reads with MiXCR, one entry per CDR3 protein. This table holds 300,000 to 400,000 distinct CDR3 sequences, approximately 20% found once. This clonotype originated in a male donor with ankylosing spondylitis. This rearrangement joins TRBV5-6 to TRBJ2-1; D unresolved. Sample: blood, either unsorted or a sorted T cell fraction (not recorded which). CDR3 nucleotides: TGTGCCAGCAGCTTGGTTGGTCCCAATAAGCAGTTCTTC. This sequence encodes CASSLVGPNKQFF.